These 26 T cell receptor beta chains share one sample of origin, sequenced in a study of Ad26.COV2.S vaccination and SARS-CoV-2 variants (dated by TCRdb to the early 2020s). What the treatment or condition label conveys for this sample: approximately 18 received Ad26.COV2.S at low or high dose, single or two shots; roughly 5 received placebo; per-sample allocation not given. Repertoires of vaccine and placebo recipients were sequenced from samples collected on day 63 after the first injection. Preparation of the library involved the immunoSEQ multiplex PCR assay. TCRdb mirrors the immuneACCESS table, restricted to in-frame sequences. Some clones are absent from its copies; in checked studies, under half trace to an unresolved V gene, and the reason for the others is unknown. This sample is represented by hundreds of thousands of clones; around 90% of them were singletons. In total, the top ten clones hold around 6.1% of the sample.

The sample in question was peripheral blood, obtained in a trial of Ad26.COV2.S vaccine versus placebo. The receptors derive from a person aged 18-60 years who received the Ad26.COV2.S COVID-19 vaccine or a placebo.

CDR3: CASSPDRMNTEAFF. CDR3 DNA: TGTGCCAGCTCACCGGACAGGATGAACACTGAAGCTTTCTTT. V gene TRBV18 combines with J gene TRBJ1-1; 7 bases line up with TRBD1. From germline, CDR1 is KGHSH and CDR2 LQKENI. The CDR3 sequence is 14 residues long. After removal of 3 bases from V and 0 bases from J, the junction contained 1 base not matched to a gene.

This chain uses TRBV9 with TRBJ2-7; the match to TRBD2 covers 8 bases. Germline V gene sequence: CDR1 SGDLS, CDR2 YYNGEE. V trimming: 3 bases; J trimming: 2 bases; junction bases outside the gene matches: 4. This CDR3 contains 14 residues. The CDR3 loop reads CASSGSGKAYEQYF. The DNA for the CDR3 is TGTGCCAGCAGCGGTAGCGGGAAGGCCTACGAGCAGTACTTC.

The chain recombines TRBV28 with TRBJ2-7, with unresolved D. The CDR3 runs 17 residues. The V gene's germline CDR1 is MDHEN and CDR2 SYDVKM. V lost 3 bases to trimming and J lost 5 bases, with 23 bases between them. The CDR3 DNA reads as TGTGCCAGCAGTTTTGTCCTCTACAGATCGGTGACACACGAGCAGTACTTC. Its translation is CASSFVLYRSVTHEQYF. The complete variable domain, with remaining parts taken from reference TRBV28 and TRBJ2-7, reads DVKVTQSSRYLVKRTGEKVFLECVQDMDHENMFWYRQDPGLGLRLIYFSYDVKMKEKGDIPEGYSVSREKKERFSLILESASTNQTSMYLCASSFVLYRSVTHEQYFGPGTRLTVT.

There are a few counts of this clone. The genes are TRBV27 and TRBJ2-2; D remains ambiguous. The germline gives CDR1 MNHEY, CDR2 SMNVEV (reference sequence). This CDR3 contains 15 residues. V dropped 0 bases and J dropped 4 bases, with 9 bases sitting between them. The CDR3 loop is CASSLSGMGTGELFF. The CDR3 DNA sequence: TGTGCCAGCAGTTTATCAGGGATGGGCACCGGGGAGCTGTTTTTT.

The chain couples TRBV4-3 to TRBJ2-5; D is undetermined. Germline values: CDR1 LGHNA, CDR2 YSLEER. V gave up 8 bases and J gave up 4 bases, with 8 bases separating them. The CDR3 is 11 amino acids. CDR3 region: CASGLGETQYF. Here the CDR3 DNA reads TGCGCCAGCGGCCTTGGAGAGACCCAGTACTTC.

The rearrangement joins TRBV30 to TRBJ1-3; possible D gene TRBD1, 5 bases. Germline V gene data show CDR1 as GTSNPN and CDR2 as SVGIG (reference sequence). Deletions cut 3 bases from V and 0 bases from J, with 21 bases between. The CDR3 is 18 amino acids. CDR3 loop: CAWRDSTLTHVSGNTIYF. CDR3 DNA: TGTGCCTGGAGAGACAGTACTCTTACCCACGTCTCTGGAAACACCATATATTTT.

The gene calls are TRBV6-5 and TRBJ1-4, with D maybe TRBD1 (5 bases). CDR3 length: 14 residues. Germline loops: CDR1 MNHEY, CDR2 SVGAGI. Trimming took off 6 bases at V and 5 bases at J, with 13 bases between the two ends. CDR3 sequence (DNA): TGTGCCAGCAGCCGCAGGGTAGTAAATGAAAAACTGTTTTTT. Its protein is CASSRRVVNEKLFF.

V usage is TRBV28 and J usage is TRBJ2-7, with 9 bases aligning to TRBD1. CDR1 is MDHEN and CDR2 is SYDVKM in the germline V gene. V trimming: 7 bases; J trimming: 5 bases; junction bases outside the gene matches: 12. This CDR3 contains 15 residues. The chain's CDR3 is CASTPGRDRVHEQYF. The CDR3 nucleotides are TGTGCCAGCACCCCTGGTCGGGACAGGGTCCACGAGCAGTACTTC.

This chain joins TRBV19 and TRBJ2-3, with D maybe TRBD2 (5 bases). This CDR3 has 15 residues. CDR1 and CDR2 (germline): LNHDA, SQIVND (reference sequence). The ends were cut back, 1 base at V and 3 bases at J, with 11 bases in the middle. CDR3 DNA sequence: TGTGCCAGTAGTATAGGGGGAGTCGGAACAGATACGCAGTATTTT. Translated, it gives CASSIGGVGTDTQYF.

This chain connects TRBV14 to TRBJ2-7, with 7 bases fitting TRBD1. The CDR3 consists of 16 residues. After removal of 2 bases from V and 2 bases from J, the junction contained 9 bases not matched to a gene. Germline V gene data show CDR1 as SGHDN and CDR2 as FVKESK. CDR3 nucleotide sequence: TGTGCCAGCAGCCAAAGATTGGGGACAGTGACCTACGAGCAGTACTTC. It translates to CASSQRLGTVTYEQYF.

The genes are TRBV19 and TRBJ2-1; 11 bases match TRBD1. V dropped 5 bases and J dropped 4; count of bases not matched to a gene: 4. This CDR3 region has 15 residues. Germline V gives CDR1 LNHDA, CDR2 SQIVND (reference sequence). Written as DNA, the CDR3 is TGTGCCAGTAGTCCGGACAGGGGGCTTTACAATGAGCAGTTCTTC. This translates into CASSPDRGLYNEQFF. Variable domain in full (rest from reference TRBV19 and TRBJ2-1): DGGITQSPKYLFRKEGQNVTLSCEQNLNHDAMYWYRQDPGQGLRLIYYSQIVNDFQKGDIAEGYSVSREKKESFPLTVTSAQKNPTAFYLCASSPDRGLYNEQFFGPGTRLTVL.

The V gene is TRBV12-3 or TRBV12-4, the J gene TRBJ1-1, with D possibly TRBD1 on 5 matching bases. CDR3 length: 13 amino acids. V was shortened by 4 bases and J by 3 bases, with 9 bases between the two germline ends. The CDR3 sequence: CASSWGGYTEAFF. In DNA, the CDR3 is TGTGCCAGCAGTTGGGGGGGGTACACTGAAGCTTTCTTT.

The chain carries TRBV5-6 and TRBJ1-1; 10 bases fit TRBD1. V dropped 3 bases and J dropped 6; count of bases not matched to a gene: 2. Germline assignment: CDR1 SGHDT and CDR2 YYEEEE. There are 13 residues in the CDR3. This chain's CDR3 is CASSSGTGAEAFF. The CDR3 region has the DNA TGTGCCAGCAGCTCTGGGACAGGGGCTGAAGCTTTCTTT. The full variable domain, in which reference TRBV5-6 and TRBJ1-1 provide the parts outside the CDR3, is DAGVTQSPTHLIKTRGQQVTLRCSPKSGHDTVSWYQQALGQGPQFIFQYYEEEERQRGNFPDRFSGHQFPNYSSELNVNALLLGDSALYLCASSSGTGAEAFFGQGTRLTVV.

This chain connects TRBV18 to TRBJ2-3; D may be TRBD1 (5 bases). Germline CDR1 KGHSH, CDR2 LQKENI. Trimming took off 6 bases at V and 1 base at J, with 14 bases between the two ends. The CDR3 contains 15 residues. This chain's CDR3 is CASSQPGRGTDTQYF. The CDR3 DNA sequence: TGTGCCAGCTCGCAACCGGGCAGGGGCACAGATACGCAGTATTTT.

This chain uses TRBV27 with TRBJ2-7; TRBD2 matches at 7 bases. In germline, CDR1 is MNHEY, CDR2 SMNVEV (reference sequence). J was trimmed by 9 bases and V by 3 bases; bases with no gene match: 20. The CDR3 length is 17 residues. CDR3 residues: CASSLGGTQTLQRWQYF. DNA for the CDR3: TGTGCCAGCAGTTTGGGGGGGACCCAAACCCTACAGAGGTGGCAGTACTTC.

This chain joins TRBV14 and TRBJ1-1; no definite D call. Per germline, CDR1 SGHDN and CDR2 FVKESK. The CDR3 spans 12 residues. The V gene lost 1 base and the J gene lost 2 bases, with 2 bases spanning the gap. The CDR3 protein is CASSQGNTEAFF. CDR3 coding DNA: TGTGCCAGCAGCCAAGGTAACACTGAAGCTTTCTTT. The whole variable domain, filled in from reference TRBV14 and TRBJ1-1, reads EAGVTQFPSHSVIEKGQTVTLRCDPISGHDNLYWYRRVMGKEIKFLLHFVKESKQDESGMPNNRFLAERTGGTYSTLKVQPAELEDSGVYFCASSQGNTEAFFGQGTRLTVV.

This chain joins TRBV4-2 and TRBJ2-2; TRBD1 matches at 11 bases. V trimming: 4 bases; J trimming: 4 bases; junction bases outside the gene matches: 14. Per the germline V gene, CDR1 is LGHNA and CDR2 is YNFKEQ. CDR3 size: 19 residues. The CDR3 loop reads CASSRPPQGTGGRTGELFF. The DNA of the CDR3 is TGTGCCAGCAGCCGGCCCCCGCAGGGGACAGGGGGTCGCACCGGGGAGCTGTTTTTT.

This clone has a single count. The V call is TRBV6-5, the J call TRBJ1-2, with no clear D. The germline V gene has CDR1 MNHEY and CDR2 SVGAGI. CDR3 length: 13 amino acids. V dropped 5 bases and J dropped 5 bases, with 12 bases sitting between them. CDR3 DNA: TGTGCCAGCAGTCGAACGACTACATATGGCTACACCTTC. Translation: CASSRTTTYGYTF.

The chain recombines TRBV12-3 or TRBV12-4 with TRBJ2-7, with D possibly being TRBD2 (5 bases). V gave up 6 bases and J gave up 2 bases, with 11 bases separating them. The CDR3 is 13 residues long. CDR3 sequence (DNA): TGTGCCAGCAGGGACCGGGATACCTACGAGCAGTACTTC. It yields the protein CASRDRDTYEQYF.

The rearrangement joins TRBV7-9 to TRBJ2-1, with 8 positions matching TRBD2. The CDR3 extends over 13 amino acids. With V trimmed by 7 bases and J by 8 bases, 7 bases remained unmatched. CDR1 and CDR2 from the germline V gene are SEHNR and FQNEAQ (reference sequence). For the CDR3, the DNA is TGTGCCAGCATAGGTAGCGGGATCGATGAGCAGTTCTTC. Amino acid sequence: CASIGSGIDEQFF.

This chain joins TRBV7-2 and TRBJ2-7; weak D call: TRBD1 (5 bases). Between the trimmed V and J ends, which lost 1 base and 6 bases, there was a span of 7 bases. This CDR3 comprises 12 residues. Germline CDR1 is SGHTA and CDR2 is FQGNSA. Here the CDR3 DNA reads TGTGCCAGCAGCTTAGACAGGTCCGAGCAGTACTTC. Encoded protein: CASSLDRSEQYF.

In this sample, this clone turned up a few times. This chain connects TRBV4-1 to TRBJ2-3, with 8 bases lining up with TRBD2. The ends lost 3 bases at V and 4 bases at J; junction bases unmatched: 6. CDR1 MGHRA and CDR2 YSYEKL come from the germline V gene. The CDR3 is 15 amino acids. Here the CDR3 reads CASSQIGTRADTQYF. CDR3 nucleotide sequence: TGCGCCAGCAGCCAGATCGGGACTAGGGCAGATACGCAGTATTTT.

The V call is TRBV29-1, the J call TRBJ2-7; 10 bases are shared with TRBD1. In germline, CDR1 is SQVTM, CDR2 ANQGSEA. Trimming at V came to 7 bases and at J to 6 bases, leaving 15 bases not matched to a gene. The CDR3 has 15 amino acids. This CDR3 is CSAGATGTGEREQYF. CDR3 sequence (DNA): TGCAGCGCTGGAGCCACCGGGACAGGGGAACGCGAGCAGTACTTC.

The J gene is TRBJ2-2, the V gene TRBV7-2; D is uncertain. This CDR3 has 15 amino acids. The germline V gene has CDR1 SGHTA and CDR2 FQGNSA. V lost 0 bases to trimming and J lost 4 bases, with 9 bases between them. CDR3 coding DNA: TGTGCCAGCAGCTTAGCGGGCTACCTCACCGGGGAGCTGTTTTTT. Amino acids: CASSLAGYLTGELFF.

The chain couples TRBV28 to TRBJ2-2; no reliable D call. Trimming took 5 bases from V and 7 from J, leaving 17 bases between them. Germline V gene sequence: CDR1 MDHEN, CDR2 SYDVKM. This CDR3 is 15 amino acids long. The CDR3 nucleotides read TGTGCCAGCAGTCCACTGGCCGGATCAATCGGGGAGCTGTTTTTT. Protein: CASSPLAGSIGELFF.

This chain links TRBV28 with TRBJ2-1; 7 bases line up with TRBD1. This CDR3 has 14 residues. The ends lost 6 bases at V and 5 bases at J; junction bases unmatched: 7. Germline V gene data show CDR1 as MDHEN and CDR2 as SYDVKM. The CDR3 DNA follows: TGTGCCAGCAGGTCCGGGACAGACAACAATGAGCAGTTCTTC. It is translated as CASRSGTDNNEQFF.